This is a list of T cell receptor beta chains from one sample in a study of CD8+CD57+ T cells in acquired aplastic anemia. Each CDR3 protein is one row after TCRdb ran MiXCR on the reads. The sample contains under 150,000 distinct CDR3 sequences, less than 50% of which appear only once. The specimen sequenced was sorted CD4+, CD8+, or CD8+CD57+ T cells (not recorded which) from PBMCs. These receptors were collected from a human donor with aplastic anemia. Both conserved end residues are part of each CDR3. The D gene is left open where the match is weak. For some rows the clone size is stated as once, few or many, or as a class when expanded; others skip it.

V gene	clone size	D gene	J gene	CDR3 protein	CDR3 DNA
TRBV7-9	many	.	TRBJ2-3	CASSFPGVTGDTQYF	TGTGCCAGCAGCTTCCCTGGGGTTACAGGAGATACGCAGTATTTT
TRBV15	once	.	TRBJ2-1	CATRGTVNEQFF	TGTGCCACCAGGGGGACCGTCAATGAGCAGTTCTTC
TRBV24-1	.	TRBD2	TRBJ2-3	CATGTSGGGGTDTQYF	TGTGCCACCGGGACTAGCGGGGGGGGAGGCACAGATACGCAGTATTTT
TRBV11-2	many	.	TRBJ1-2	CASTTTGANYGYTF	TGTGCCAGCACCACCACGGGAGCTAACTATGGCTACACCTTC
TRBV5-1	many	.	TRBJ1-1	CASSLLVAGDTEAFF	TGCGCCAGCAGCTTGTTAGTCGCGGGAGACACTGAAGCTTTCTTT
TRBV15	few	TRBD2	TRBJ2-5	CATSSDTGTSNF	TGTGCCACCAGCAGTGATACCGGGACTAGCAACTTC
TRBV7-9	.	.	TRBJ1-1	CASIGGGTEAFF	TGTGCCAGTATTGGGGGTGGAACTGAAGCTTTCTTT
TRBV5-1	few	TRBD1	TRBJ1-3	CASSLGQGTGNTIYF	TGCGCCAGCAGCCTAGGACAGGGCACTGGAAACACCATATATTTT
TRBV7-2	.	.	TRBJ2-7	CASRGAISYEQYF	TGTGCCAGCCGAGGAGCGATCTCCTACGAGCAGTACTTC
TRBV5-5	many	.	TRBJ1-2	CASSLEGAHGYYGYTF	TGTGCCAGCAGCTTGGAAGGGGCTCATGGCTATTATGGCTACACCTTC
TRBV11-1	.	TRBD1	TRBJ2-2	CASSLAGTGLGELFF	TGTGCCAGCAGCTTAGCCGGGACAGGCCTCGGGGAGCTGTTTTTT
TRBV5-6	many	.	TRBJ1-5	CASSLAGSNQPQHF	TGTGCCAGCAGCTTAGCCGGAAGCAATCAGCCCCAGCATTTT
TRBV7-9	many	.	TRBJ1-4	CASSFGRNEKLFF	TGTGCCAGCAGCTTTGGACGAAATGAAAAACTGTTTTTT
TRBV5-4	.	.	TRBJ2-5	CASSQDYLRGTQYF	TGTGCCAGCAGCCAGGACTACCTAAGAGGGACCCAGTACTTC
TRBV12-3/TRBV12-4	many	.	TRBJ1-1	CASTAGEGSNTEAFF	TGTGCCAGCACCGCAGGGGAGGGCTCGAACACTGAAGCTTTCTTT
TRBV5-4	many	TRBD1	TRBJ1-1	CASSGRTGGSTEAFF	TGTGCCAGCAGCGGCAGGACAGGGGGATCCACTGAAGCTTTCTTT
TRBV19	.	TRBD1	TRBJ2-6	CASSTAGQGTPGANVLTF	TGTGCCAGTAGTACCGCGGGACAGGGGACCCCTGGGGCCAACGTCCTGACTTTC
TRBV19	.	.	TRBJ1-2	CASSFSTF	TGTGCCAGTAGTTTTTCTACCTTC
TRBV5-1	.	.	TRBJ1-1	CASSLMIGETEAFF	TGCGCCAGCAGCTTAATGATCGGGGAGACTGAAGCTTTCTTT
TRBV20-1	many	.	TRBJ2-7	CSARDSRAGNEQYF	TGCAGTGCTAGAGATTCCCGGGCAGGGAACGAGCAGTACTTC
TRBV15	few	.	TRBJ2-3	CATSRDGQGTDTQYF	TGTGCCACCAGCAGAGATGGGCAGGGCACAGATACGCAGTATTTT
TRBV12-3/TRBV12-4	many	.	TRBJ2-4	CASSSSLWNIQYF	TGTGCCAGCAGTTCGTCCCTTTGGAACATTCAGTACTTC
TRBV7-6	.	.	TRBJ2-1	CASRGSYNEQFF	TGTGCCTCTCGGGGGAGCTACAATGAGCAGTTCTTC
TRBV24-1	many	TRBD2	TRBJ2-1	CATSGGLAGGLADNEQFF	TGTGCCACCAGTGGGGGGCTAGCGGGGGGTTTAGCCGACAATGAGCAGTTCTTC
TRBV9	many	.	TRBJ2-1	CASSAGSPGVNEQFF	TGTGCCAGCAGCGCGGGAAGTCCGGGGGTCAATGAGCAGTTCTTC
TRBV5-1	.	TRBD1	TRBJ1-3	CASSPGTGGNTIYF	TGCGCCAGCAGCCCAGGGACAGGGGGAAACACCATATATTTT
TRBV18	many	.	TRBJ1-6	CASSPLPGQPNSPLHF	TGTGCCAGCTCACCACTCCCGGGACAACCTAATTCACCCCTCCACTTT
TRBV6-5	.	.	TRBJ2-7	CASSYTRDIPSYEQYF	TGTGCCAGCAGTTACACCCGGGACATCCCCTCCTACGAGCAGTACTTC
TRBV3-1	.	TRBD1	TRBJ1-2	CASSQDLDRGRHGYTF	TGTGCCAGCAGCCAAGATCTCGACAGGGGGAGACATGGCTACACCTTC
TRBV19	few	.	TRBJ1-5	CASNTLPQPQHF	TGTGCCAGTAACACGTTGCCTCAGCCCCAGCATTTT
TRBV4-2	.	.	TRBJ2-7	CASSQGGRVISYEQYF	TGTGCCAGCAGCCAAGGGGGTCGGGTAATCTCCTACGAGCAGTACTTC
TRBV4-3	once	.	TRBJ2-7	CASSQDLGFSYEQYF	TGCGCCAGCAGCCAAGATCTTGGATTCTCCTACGAGCAGTACTTC
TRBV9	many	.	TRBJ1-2	CASSQQVSTPHTF	TGTGCCAGCAGCCAACAGGTGTCGACTCCGCACACCTTC
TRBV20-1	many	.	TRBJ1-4	CSATTVGNEKLFF	TGCAGTGCTACGACAGTTGGTAATGAAAAACTGTTTTTT
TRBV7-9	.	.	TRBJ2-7	CASSFQGAGEQYF	TGTGCCAGCAGCTTCCAAGGGGCGGGTGAGCAGTACTTC
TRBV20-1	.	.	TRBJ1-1	CSASGKARSGEAFF	TGCAGTGCTAGCGGCAAGGCGAGGAGTGGTGAAGCTTTCTTT
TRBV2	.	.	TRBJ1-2	CASRQGFYGYTF	TGTGCCAGCAGGCAGGGTTTCTATGGCTACACCTTC
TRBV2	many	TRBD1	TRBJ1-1	CASSLDRATEAFF	TGTGCCAGCAGTCTCGACAGGGCAACTGAAGCTTTCTTT
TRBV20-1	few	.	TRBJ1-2	CSAPPGTYGYTF	TGCAGTGCCCCCCCCGGGACCTATGGCTACACCTTC
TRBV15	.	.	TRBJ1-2	CATSRDVGGFYGYTF	TGTGCCACCAGCAGAGACGTTGGAGGATTCTATGGCTACACCTTC
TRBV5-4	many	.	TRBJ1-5	CASSSGPVGDQPQHF	TGTGCCAGCAGCTCGGGACCAGTGGGAGATCAGCCCCAGCATTTT
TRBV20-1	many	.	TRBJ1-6	CSAGPWDGHNSPLHF	TGCAGTGCTGGCCCCTGGGACGGCCATAATTCACCCCTCCACTTT
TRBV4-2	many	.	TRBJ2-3	CASSQDRTGTQYF	TGTGCCAGCAGCCAAGATAGAACAGGTACGCAGTATTTT
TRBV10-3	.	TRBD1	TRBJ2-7	CAISESMLRTGGNYEQYF	TGTGCCATCAGTGAGTCGATGTTACGGACAGGGGGAAACTACGAGCAGTACTTC
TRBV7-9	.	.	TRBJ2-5	CASSLGDKETQYF	TGTGCCAGCAGCTTGGGGGATAAAGAGACCCAGTACTTC
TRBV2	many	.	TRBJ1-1	CASSEELYQNTEAFF	TGTGCCAGCAGTGAAGAACTGTATCAGAACACTGAAGCTTTCTTT